A single sample gave rise to the 30 T cell receptor beta chains below, sequenced in a study of shared clonotypes between healthy human individuals. Sequenced by immunoSEQ multiplex PCR; TCRdb stores in-frame clones only, minus some. Here the sample spans approximately 2.3 million clones, approximately 95% being singletons. The sample was naive CD4+ T cells from PBMCs. Subset: CD45RA+ positively selected. The source is a young man in good health. Some clones in this sample may be carry-over from other donors' samples.

The rearrangement uses TRBV10-3 and TRBJ1-1, with D possibly matching TRBD1 (6 bases). CDR1 is ENHRY, CDR2 SYGVKD, per germline. The CDR3 covers 14 residues. Deletions cut 2 bases from V and 0 bases from J, with 7 bases between. This chain's CDR3 is CAISERGMNTEAFF. The CDR3 nucleotides read TGTGCCATCAGTGAGAGGGGGATGAACACTGAAGCTTTCTTT.

A word on this clone: The same CDR3 is also encoded by other DNA sequences in this sample. The V gene is TRBV5-1, the J gene TRBJ2-5, with D hard to call. The CDR3 contains 14 residues. CDR1 is SGHRS and CDR2 is YFSETQ in the germline V gene. The V gene lost 2 bases and the J gene lost 1 base, with 9 bases spanning the gap. The CDR3 bases are TGCGCCAGCAGCTTAGCCCCGGGCCAAGAGACCCAGTACTTC. Translated, it gives CASSLAPGQETQYF.

The chain joins TRBV5-1 to TRBJ2-7; TRBD1 agrees at 8 bases. The CDR3 length is 15 residues. The V segment lost 5 bases and the J segment 3 bases; nucleotides outside the gene matches: 10. The germline V gene encodes CDR1 SGHRS and CDR2 YFSETQ. The CDR3 region has the DNA TGCGCCAGCAGTCCCCCCCGGACAGGGTACTACGAGCAGTACTTC. Translation gives CASSPPRTGYYEQYF.

The V gene is TRBV27, the J gene TRBJ2-7, with D possibly TRBD1 on 6 matching bases. Trimming left V 2 bases short and J 4 bases short, with 15 bases between. CDR3 length: 15 residues. The germline V gene has CDR1 MNHEY and CDR2 SMNVEV (reference sequence). The CDR3 nucleotides read TGTGCCAGCAGTTTAGGGCAGGGGCTAGGGTACGAGCAGTACTTC. Translating it yields CASSLGQGLGYEQYF.

The genes are TRBV5-1 and TRBJ2-2, with 7 bases aligning to TRBD1. Germline loops: CDR1 SGHRS, CDR2 YFSETQ. The CDR3 runs to 16 residues. The junction had 2 bases not matched to a gene; V was cut back by 0 bases and J by 0 bases. The CDR3 reads CASSLAGTANTGELFF. Written as DNA, the CDR3 is TGCGCCAGCAGCTTGGCCGGGACAGCGAACACCGGGGAGCTGTTTTTT.

The DNA for the CDR3 is TGCGCCAGCAGCCTGGGGCCCGGGACCTCAGCAGATACGCAGTATTTT. Translated, it gives CASSLGPGTSADTQYF. V usage is TRBV5-1 and J usage is TRBJ2-3; perhaps D is TRBD1 or TRBD2 (5 bases each). The germline V gene has CDR1 SGHRS and CDR2 YFSETQ. With 4 bases removed from V and 4 bases from J, the gap between germline ends came to 19 bases. There are 16 residues in the CDR3.

The chain links TRBV7-9 to TRBJ1-4, with D possibly being TRBD1 (5 bases). Germline CDR1 SEHNR, CDR2 FQNEAQ (reference sequence). V was shortened by 1 base and J by 2 bases, with 11 bases between the two germline ends. The CDR3 runs 16 residues. This chain's CDR3 is CASSLVGGVTNEKLFF. In nucleotides, the CDR3 is TGTGCCAGCAGCTTAGTCGGGGGTGTCACTAATGAAAAACTGTTTTTT.

This chain uses TRBV7-9 with TRBJ2-2; 9 nucleotides agree with TRBD2. The CDR3 has 15 residues. Germline assignment: CDR1 SEHNR and CDR2 FQNEAQ (reference sequence). V dropped 2 bases and J dropped 5; count of bases not matched to a gene: 3. The CDR3 DNA sequence: TGTGCCAGCAGCTTAATGAGCGGGGGGACCGGGGAGCTGTTTTTT. This encodes CASSLMSGGTGELFF.

The CDR3 is CASSTGLAAYNEQFF. Written as DNA, the CDR3 is TGTGCCAGCAGTACCGGACTAGCGGCCTACAATGAGCAGTTCTTC. This chain connects TRBV7-9 to TRBJ2-1; the match to TRBD2 covers 10 bases. Germline CDR1 is SEHNR and CDR2 is FQNEAQ (reference sequence). J gave up 2 bases and V 6 bases, and 4 bases lay outside the gene matches. There are 15 residues in the CDR3.

This clone was seen a few times. The chain combines TRBV4-2 with TRBJ1-1, with D possibly matching TRBD1 (5 bases). This CDR3 has 14 residues. Germline V CDR1 and CDR2: LGHNA, YNFKEQ. The V gene lost 7 bases and the J gene lost 6 bases, with 18 bases spanning the gap. The CDR3 reads CASTDGPGRAEAFF. CDR3 nucleotide sequence: TGTGCCAGCACTGACGGACCAGGGCGGGCTGAAGCTTTCTTT.

This clone was seen more than once but under ten times. This sequence joins TRBV6-1 and TRBJ1-2, with no clear D. Per germline, CDR1 MNHNS and CDR2 SASEGT. This CDR3 contains 11 residues. Trimming took off 4 bases at V and 8 bases at J, with 8 bases between the two ends. The CDR3 nucleotides read TGTGCCAGCAGTGTGGCTGGGGGCTACACCTTC. It encodes CASSVAGGYTF.

This chain links TRBV5-1 with TRBJ2-7; TRBD1 or TRBD2 may be the D gene (6 bases each). In germline, CDR1 is SGHRS, CDR2 YFSETQ. The CDR3 spans 13 residues. The V gene lost 3 bases and the J gene lost 6 bases, with 13 bases spanning the gap. CDR3 loop: CASSSLRDIEQYF. CDR3 in DNA: TGCGCCAGCAGCTCACTGCGGGACATCGAGCAGTACTTC.

The chain joins TRBV5-4 to TRBJ2-6; 9 bases match TRBD1. Germline V gene data show CDR1 as SGHNT and CDR2 as YYREEE (reference sequence). The CDR3 has 17 residues. Trimming removed 4 bases from V and 0 bases from J; junction bases left unmatched: 5. CDR3 region: CASSRDRVSSGANVLTF. CDR3 nucleotides: TGTGCCAGCAGCCGGGACAGGGTGTCCTCTGGGGCCAACGTCCTGACTTTC.

The chain employs TRBV5-8 and TRBJ1-5; D gene ambiguous. The CDR3 has 13 residues. Germline-derived CDR1 and CDR2 are SGHTS and YDEGEE. V was cut by 0 bases and J by 7 bases, with 8 bases left in between. The CDR3: CASSLDRFQPQHF. In DNA form, the CDR3 reads TGTGCCAGCAGCTTGGATAGGTTCCAGCCCCAGCATTTT.

The chain uses TRBV29-1 and TRBJ1-3; D is undetermined. Germline V lookup: CDR1 SQVTM, CDR2 ANQGSEA. The CDR3 is made up of 17 amino acids. Trimming removed 7 bases from V and 0 bases from J, with 22 bases in between. The CDR3 here is CSAENPSGSSSGNTIYF. CDR3 DNA sequence: TGCAGCGCAGAGAATCCGAGCGGATCGAGCTCTGGAAACACCATATATTTT. The variable domain in full, with the rest retrieved from reference TRBV29-1 and TRBJ1-3, is SAVISQKPSRDICQRGTSLTIQCQVDSQVTMMFWYRQQPGQSLTLIATANQGSEATYESGFVIDKFPISRPNLTFSTLTVSNMSPEDSSIYLCSAENPSGSSSGNTIYFGEGSWLTVV.

V and J are TRBV28 and TRBJ2-7; no firm D call. Germline V gives CDR1 MDHEN, CDR2 SYDVKM. Trimming cost V 5 bases and J 4 bases, with 12 bases left between them. The CDR3 totals 13 residues. The CDR3 sequence: CASSQGGNYEQYF. The CDR3 DNA sequence: TGTGCCAGCAGTCAAGGCGGAAATTACGAGCAGTACTTC. Based on the CDR3 plus reference TRBV28 and TRBJ2-7, the full variable domain is DVKVTQSSRYLVKRTGEKVFLECVQDMDHENMFWYRQDPGLGLRLIYFSYDVKMKEKGDIPEGYSVSREKKERFSLILESASTNQTSMYLCASSQGGNYEQYFGPGTRLTVT.

V and J are TRBV5-1 and TRBJ2-1, with 11 positions matching TRBD2. Germline values: CDR1 SGHRS, CDR2 YFSETQ. V was clipped by 0 bases and J by 3 bases; unmatched bases: 5. CDR3 length: 17 amino acids. CDR3 sequence: CASSLGLAGWIYNEQFF. The CDR3, as DNA: TGCGCCAGCAGCTTGGGACTAGCGGGATGGATCTACAATGAGCAGTTCTTC.

The V call is TRBV28, the J call TRBJ2-2, with D unclear. There are 13 residues in the CDR3. Germline CDR1 MDHEN, CDR2 SYDVKM. V was clipped by 11 bases and J by 0 bases, with 10 bases between them. CDR3 amino acids: CAGRFANTGELFF. DNA of the CDR3: TGTGCCGGTCGGTTCGCGAACACCGGGGAGCTGTTTTTT.

On this clone: The sample has other DNA sequences that encode this CDR3 too. The V gene is TRBV5-5, the J gene TRBJ2-1; 7 bases line up with TRBD2. The CDR3 is made up of 15 amino acids. V shed 0 bases, J shed 1 base, and the junction held 1 base outside the gene matches. The germline V gene has CDR1 SGHKS and CDR2 YYEKEE (reference sequence). The CDR3 region is CASSLGGSSYNEQFF. DNA of the CDR3: TGTGCCAGCAGCTTGGGCGGGAGTTCCTACAATGAGCAGTTCTTC.

This clone was seen a handful of times. The rearrangement uses TRBV6-1 and TRBJ1-1, with D hard to call. The V gene lost 6 bases and the J gene lost 8 bases, with 22 bases spanning the gap. This CDR3 has 15 residues. Per germline, CDR1 MNHNS and CDR2 SASEGT. CDR3 DNA: TGTGCCAGCAGACGTAGAACGCGTACAGCGCCCGAAGCTTTCTTT. Translation gives CASRRRTRTAPEAFF.

Turning to this clone: The same CDR3 also results from other DNA sequences found in this sample. This chain connects TRBV30 to TRBJ1-1; no firm D call. This CDR3 spans 13 amino acids. The V end was cut by 1 base, the J end by 1 base, with 7 bases between. Germline CDR1 and CDR2: GTSNPN and SVGIG (reference sequence). The CDR3 nucleotides read TGTGCCTGGAGTGAGGGCGGGAACACTGAAGCTTTCTTT. Its translation: CAWSEGGNTEAFF.

The rearrangement links TRBV28 to TRBJ2-7, with a weak D call TRBD1 (6 bases). This CDR3 is built from 15 residues. Germline V lookup: CDR1 MDHEN, CDR2 SYDVKM. Trimming shortened V by 7 bases and J by 4 bases, and 20 bases separated the two germline ends. This chain's CDR3 is CASTLPTGPGYEQYF. CDR3 DNA: TGTGCCAGCACCCTCCCCACAGGGCCGGGGTACGAGCAGTACTTC.

V usage is TRBV28 and J usage is TRBJ2-1; either TRBD1 or TRBD2 may supply D (6 bases each). From germline, CDR1 is MDHEN and CDR2 SYDVKM. The CDR3 totals 15 residues. V was clipped by 5 bases and J by 15 bases, with 26 bases between them. The CDR3 DNA sequence: TGTGCCAGCAGTGTAGACAGGTTGGGGGGAAAGATGAGGTTCTTC. This gives the protein CASSVDRLGGKMRFF.

The rearrangement links TRBV28 to TRBJ1-3; D gene unclear. Germline CDR1 reads MDHEN; CDR2 reads SYDVKM. V lost 6 bases and J lost 11, with 11 bases in between. CDR3 length: 11 residues. CDR3 region: CASSTFIAIYF. DNA for the CDR3: TGTGCCAGCAGCACCTTCATCGCCATATATTTT. The full variable domain, with the rest looked up from reference TRBV28 and TRBJ1-3, is DVKVTQSSRYLVKRTGEKVFLECVQDMDHENMFWYRQDPGLGLRLIYFSYDVKMKEKGDIPEGYSVSREKKERFSLILESASTNQTSMYLCASSTFIAIYFGEGSWLTVV.

The CDR3 DNA sequence: TGTGCCAGCAGCTCCAGCGACAATCAGCCCCAGCATTTT. Translating it yields CASSSSDNQPQHF. The chain combines TRBV7-8 with TRBJ1-5; no firm D call. Trimming removed 4 bases from V and 3 bases from J, with 7 bases in between. The CDR3 consists of 13 residues. Germline V gives CDR1 SGHVS, CDR2 FQNEAQ.

The CDR3 DNA sequence: TGTGCCAGCAGTTTATCGGCAGGCCTCTCTGGAAACACCATATATTTT. Its protein product is CASSLSAGLSGNTIYF. The chain is built from TRBV27 and TRBJ1-3; no definite D call. In germline, CDR1 is MNHEY, CDR2 SMNVEV (reference sequence). The CDR3 length is 16 residues. The ends were cut back, 0 bases at V and 0 bases at J, with 9 bases in the middle.

The V call is TRBV5-1, the J call TRBJ1-1; 7 bases map to TRBD1. The germline V gene has CDR1 SGHRS and CDR2 YFSETQ. The CDR3 consists of 16 residues. J gave up 4 bases and V 0 bases, and 9 bases lay outside the gene matches. The CDR3 loop is CASSLGLQGVGTEAFF. The CDR3 DNA reads TGCGCCAGCAGCTTGGGCCTCCAGGGGGTGGGCACTGAAGCTTTCTTT.

The rearrangement joins TRBV19 to TRBJ1-2; D gene uncertain. Germline V gene lookup returns CDR1 LNHDA and CDR2 SQIVND (reference sequence). The V end was cut by 10 bases, the J end by 0 bases, with 15 bases between. The CDR3 loop spans 14 amino acids. The DNA for the CDR3 is TGTGCCACCCAGGTCTCCTGGCCTAACTATGGCTACACCTTC. This translates into CATQVSWPNYGYTF.

V and J are TRBV19 and TRBJ2-3, with D maybe TRBD1 (5 bases). The CDR3 has 17 amino acids. V gave up 2 bases and J gave up 0 bases, with 15 bases separating them. Per germline, CDR1 LNHDA and CDR2 SQIVND (reference sequence). The DNA of the CDR3 is TGTGCCAGTAGTATATGGTTGGCAGGGTCTAGCACAGATACGCAGTATTTT. Residues: CASSIWLAGSSTDTQYF.

This clone occurred once. The rearrangement links TRBV4-1 to TRBJ2-7; the D is unclear. Germline V lookup: CDR1 MGHRA, CDR2 YSYEKL. The V gene lost 1 base and the J gene lost 7 bases, with 17 bases spanning the gap. The CDR3 loop spans 15 amino acids. This CDR3 reads CASSQVGRALGEQYF. The CDR3 bases are TGCGCCAGCAGCCAAGTCGGTAGGGCCCTAGGGGAGCAGTACTTC.